This T cell receptor (beta chain) was sequenced for a study of cytomegalovirus exposure and HLA in healthy donors (TCRdb year 2017). For the study in its entirety: An earlier analysis of fewer than 750 of the donors reported 250 to 300 Gb of sequence data and around 110 million unique TCR beta sequences obtained from approximately 180 million T cells. Alongside the repertoire data, information on donor age, sex, ethnicity and CMV serostatus was compiled. To predict cytomegalovirus infection status, the study brought together high-throughput TCR immunosequencing, statistical association of individual TCRs with disease status, and machine learning. Along with the approximately 700-subject first cohort, a separate validation cohort of over a hundred different subjects was used. Among the roughly 390 genotyped donors, approximately 76% belonged to the genetic ancestry cluster associated with self-reported Caucasian donors. In a later analysis, previously published TCR beta repertoires from 666 donors were re-analyzed and high-resolution HLA genotyping was added so that TCR occurrence patterns could be studied. Four to six DR-DQ haplotypes were handled as single units for association and clustering because linkage in the cohort was strong. The number of donors typed differed by locus, with roughly 620-630 for A, B, C, DRB1 and DQB1, roughly 520 for DQA1, about 610 for DPA1, and under 490 for DPB1. Rather than drawing on any new phenotypic data, the later analysis identified candidate immune exposures from TCR beta sequences and the way those sequences occurred across donors. The T cell repertoires of 666 subjects were profiled by immunosequencing and related to cytomegalovirus serostatus. In an earlier analysis of about 590 of the donors, high-throughput TCR beta sequencing was used to judge whether each TCR beta V gene segment behaved as functional or pseudogenic. HLA typing covered class I and class II loci at four-digit resolution. Roughly 300 gigabases of sequencing data and 70 million to 100 million unique TCR sequences made up an early release that covered 640 HLA-typed donors. A later genetic analysis took genome-wide SNP genotypes for about three fifths of the roughly 700 donors and used that subset as a discovery cohort. All discovery cohort repertoires had been generated using a single sequencing platform. Among some 410 genotyped donors of the cohort, an average of about 240,000 unique TCR beta nucleotide sequences were sequenced per donor, roughly 20% of them non-productive. The aim of the study was to test whether cataloging public T cell receptors could identify signatures of past pathogen exposure.

With regard to this clone: The antigen it recognizes is unknown. Per-base qualities were not stored, and no clone one base away is much larger.

In total, more than 500 healthy bone marrow donors made up the cohort. At the time of sampling, all cohort members were nominally healthy, though unrecorded immune exposures were likely present. The donor tested CMV seronegative and was one of the 352 seronegative cohort members. A peripheral blood sample was collected from each donor, and TCR beta sequencing was performed on peripheral blood mononuclear cells. Genomic DNA extraction from the blood cell samples was performed with the Qiagen DNeasy Blood Extraction Kit. Library creation used the immunoSEQ multiplex PCR assay. The multiplex PCR relied on a mix of 60 forward primers for TCR Vbeta segments and 13 reverse primers for TCR Jbeta segments. The CDR3 region of rearranged TCR beta genes was amplified from genomic DNA by a multiplex PCR assay. Amplified TCR beta libraries were sequenced as 87-base-pair reads on the Illumina HiSeq System. The paper's data handling went like this. In a later analysis, approximately 74 million unique TCR beta chains were counted across the approximately 670 repertoires, and roughly 11 million of these chains were shared by at least two donors. To remove PCR and sequencing errors, raw reads were error-corrected and collapsed into unique sequences using a nearest-neighbor algorithm that merged closely related sequences. V, D and J gene segments were assigned by aligning CDR3 sequences to IMGT reference sequences. For a sequence to be retained, at least a six-nucleotide match to both a V gene segment and a J gene segment was required. A rearrangement counted as productive if the CDR3 had no stop codons and remained in frame with V and J, and every other rearrangement counted as non-productive. CDR3 was defined according to IMGT convention as the region running from the second conserved V-encoded cysteine to the conserved J-encoded phenylalanine. In an earlier analysis of 550 to 650 of the donors, sequences lacking an unambiguous match to a single V gene segment were excluded. In an earlier analysis of some 590 of the donors, a V segment was called functional when productive rearrangements were above 56.7%, and segregating when the standard deviation between donors exceeded 5%. A statistical classification framework was developed to diagnose cytomegalovirus status using the catalog of TCR beta chain sequences. V and J gene assignment, in a later analysis, came from comparing TCR nucleotide sequences with IMGT/GENE-DB human TR gene sequences. In a later analysis, CDR3 sequences and most-parsimonious VDJ recombination scenarios were assigned using the TCRdist pipeline. In a later analysis, every TCR beta chain was defined by the combination of its CDR3 amino acid sequence and its V-gene family, and reads without a unique V-gene family were dropped. As a way to deal with suspected cross-contamination and a sequencing artifact, a later analysis dropped 500 to 700 nucleotide sequences that were highly shared and had low generation probability. For each public chain, a later analysis derived a clonal expansion index from normalized ranks of inferred template counts within each repertoire. Generation probabilities in a later analysis came from a VDJ recombination model fitted to out-of-frame rearrangements, and those results were checked against IGoR. In a later analysis, TCR-TCR, TCR-HLA and TCR-CMV co-occurrence was scored with hypergeometric tests, and a repertoire-size bias correction was applied to TCR pairs. In a later analysis, false discovery rates were estimated by permuting HLA or CMV assignments 20 times. A later analysis grouped co-occurring TCRs with DBSCAN, adding TCRdist sequence similarity when clustering within HLA-allele-positive subsets. Co-occurrence clustering excluded repertoires with fewer than 30,000 or more than 120,000 public chains, plus five with anomalous nucleotide sharing. TCRdb took this table from immuneACCESS and kept in-frame rearrangements with V and J called. Such tables lack part of the clones; where checked against another copy, unresolved V genes explain under half of the gap, and the rest is unexplained. V, J and clone size derive from that table, while D and trimming were established from the DNA sequence. The sample yields around 130,000 clones; approximately 70% were counted once. The ten most abundant clones make up under 7.5% of the sample.

General conclusions and limits of the study: Most TCR sequences were observed very rarely across donors, whereas some public TCRs were present in many individuals. At a false discovery rate of 0.05, a later analysis linked about 17,000 TCR beta sequences to specific HLA alleles. Three of the identified cytomegalovirus-associated TCR beta chains were confirmed in vitro to be specific for cytomegalovirus antigens. Some IMGT-functional V segments, including TRBV6-2 and TRBV6-3, could not be distinguished by the 87-base-pair reads and were therefore excluded. According to the authors, the approach could potentially be generalized to other disease states and immunological phenotypes. The cohort was sequenced for TCR beta chains only, and without alpha or paired-chain data the features that could be detected were limited. In a later genetic analysis, fewer N-insertions in productive TCRs were reported among donors in an Asian-associated ancestry cluster than the roughly 700-donor mean. The presence/absence analyses assumed that sequencing depth was roughly uniform across donors, and that assumption may not be true. The sequencing pipeline was judged likely to have produced a cluster of highly shared sequence variants as a technical artifact. In a later analysis, most CMV-associated TCR beta chains were found to appear HLA-restricted, with HLA associations seemingly driven largely by CMV exposure. Strong co-occurrence of HLA alleles, especially DR and DQ, made assigning TCR associations to individual alleles difficult. According to a later analysis, parvovirus B19, influenza, CMV and Epstein-Barr virus appeared linked to several top co-occurrence clusters. The only immune exposure information available for the cohort was CMV serostatus. A total of 150 to 200 TCR beta chains were listed by the study as associated with cytomegalovirus. A further reported finding was that TCR beta sequences accurately predicted the HLA-A and HLA-B alleles for most subjects in the first cohort. In a later analysis, TCR association rates were found to vary across HLA loci, with the most associated TCRs seen for DRB1 alleles and the fewest for HLA-C alleles. Because HLA typing was missing for some donors at each locus, association tests included only the typed subset. Cytomegalovirus status was reported to be diagnosed by the classifier with high specificity and sensitivity in both the original and validation cohorts. A later analysis found that HLA-associated TCR beta chains were more clonally expanded and had lower generation probabilities than equally common non-associated chains. An earlier analysis of several hundred of the donors showed that most TCR beta V segments appeared in productive rearrangements either about 90% or about 30% of the time, which broadly matched IMGT annotations. V-gene and J-gene trimming of TCR beta chains was associated with a missense DCLRE1C variant in a later genetic analysis, and the association was replicated in an independent cohort. Because counts were too low, roughly 17 rarely observed V segments, including chromosome 9 orphons, were left out of the earlier analysis of 587 of the donors. Linkage disequilibrium might explain the correlated functional status among segregating V segments, but an unknown experimental factor could not be ruled out.

The V and J ends are trimmed by 4 bases and 0 bases, leaving 16 bases between them. The cysteine opens and the phenylalanine closes a CDR3 of 17 amino acids. Of the read, only the CDR3 DNA is kept; its 51 bases are in frame from base 1. The germline V gene provides CDR1 SGHTA and CDR2 FQGNSA. The rearrangement joined TRBV7-2 to TRBJ2-1, with the D gene uncertain. Sequencing was performed on PBMCs. The receptor was isolated from a woman aged 60-70 years in good health and CMV-seronegative. The CDR3 protein sequence reads: CASSSRPFGSSYNEQFF. DNA sequence: TGTGCCAGCAGCTCCCGCCCTTTCGGTAGCTCCTACAATGAGCAGTTCTTC.